One T cell receptor beta chain is described in this entry. Its cognate antigen has yet to be identified. One base away there is no much larger clone; base qualities are not given. The data were obtained in a study of preoperative IRX-2 immunotherapy in early breast cancer (dated by TCRdb to the late 2010s). The library was made by the immunoSEQ multiplex PCR assay. In its TCRdb copy, this immuneACCESS table keeps in-frame sequences only and misses some clones. Where compared with another copy, unresolved V genes explain less than half of these, and the others have no known cause. For this sample there are over 9,500 clones; over 75% appear just once. The ten largest clones take up 5.5% to 6% of the sample. From its cysteine to its phenylalanine, the CDR3 spans 15 amino acids. Just CDR3 DNA is preserved here, 45 bases in frame from base 1. V is shortened by 3 bases, J by 1 base, and the region joining them spans 12 bases. The germline V gene gives CDR1 as MDHEN and CDR2 as SYDVKM.

Per the publication, the treatment or condition label means: preoperative locoregional IRX-2 cytokine immunotherapy. The samples were obtained from a phase Ib study that tested preoperative, locoregional IRX-2 cytokine immunotherapy designed to prime immune responses. Donors were patients with early-stage breast cancer who received IRX-2 before surgery. This receptor was identified in a human donor with breast cancer. The specimen was lymph node tissue, collected before IRX-2 immunotherapy. The rearrangement combines TRBV28 with TRBJ1-1, with no D gene named confidently. The nucleotides are TGTGCCAGCAGTTTTGGGTCGACCCAGAACACTGAAGCTTTCTTT. Its protein product is CASSFGSTQNTEAFF.